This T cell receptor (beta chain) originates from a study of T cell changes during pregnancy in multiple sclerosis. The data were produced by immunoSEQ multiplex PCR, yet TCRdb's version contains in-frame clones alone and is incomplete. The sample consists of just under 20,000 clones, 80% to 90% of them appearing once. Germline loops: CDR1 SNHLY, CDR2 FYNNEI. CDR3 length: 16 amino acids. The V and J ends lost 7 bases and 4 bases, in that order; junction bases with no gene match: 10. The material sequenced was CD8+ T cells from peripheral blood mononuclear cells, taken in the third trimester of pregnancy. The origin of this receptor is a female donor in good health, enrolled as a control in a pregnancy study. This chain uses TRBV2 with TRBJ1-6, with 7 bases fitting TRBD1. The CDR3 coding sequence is TGTGCCAGCATCAGACATTGGGACAGATATAATTCACCCCTCCACTTT. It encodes CASIRHWDRYNSPLHF.